Below, one T cell receptor (beta chain) is given with its context. Original processing notes: Reference gene primers were amplified, and this amplification served to estimate nucleated cell counts. This table comes from immunoSEQ multiplex PCR, and its TCRdb copy is limited to in-frame clones, with some not included. V and J calls and clone size are given by that table; D and trimming were obtained from the DNA. The table has hundreds of thousands of clones, 91% seen once; the top ten hold roughly 3.3%. This sample stems from a study of blood T cell repertoires in COVID-19. Study background: Samples came from the United States, Italy and Spain, spanning acute and convalescent COVID-19. Sample material is recorded as cDNA or gDNA derived from T cells, B-cell-depleted T cells, or PBMCs.

The CDR3 covers 15 residues. Germline V gene lookup returns CDR1 SNHLY and CDR2 FYNNEI. Trimming left V 2 bases short and J 7 bases short, with 12 bases between. What was sequenced was peripheral blood. The V gene is TRBV2, the J gene TRBJ1-6; D is uncertain. The receptor's source is a young woman who had recovered from COVID-19. CDR3 in amino acids: CASSEYTSGNSPLHF. In DNA, the CDR3 is TGTGCCAGCAGTGAATATACAAGCGGGAATTCACCCCTCCACTTT. The full variable domain, with the rest looked up from reference TRBV2 and TRBJ1-6, is EPEVTQTPSHQVTQMGQEVILRCVPISNHLYFYWYRQILGQKVEFLVSFYNNEISEKSEIFDDQFSVERPDGSNFTLKIRSTKLEDSAMYFCASSEYTSGNSPLHFGNGTRLTVT.